The clone carrying this T cell receptor (beta chain) was seen more than once but under ten times. Its antigen is unidentified. This specimen comes from a study of post-analysis software for immune sequencing data. Sequencing libraries made from TCR beta cDNA carried unique molecular identifiers. TCRdb passed the PCR reads through MiXCR, listing each CDR3 protein once. The table lists approximately 150,000 distinct CDR3 sequences, approximately 31% of them singletons. V dropped 1 base and J dropped 1 base, with 10 bases sitting between them. Per germline, CDR1 GTSNPN and CDR2 SVGIG (reference sequence). The CDR3 loop spans 14 amino acids. Study-wide results and limits: Comparison with controls showed significantly lower normalized Chao1 diversity in multiple sclerosis patients. A handful of TRBV segments were significantly more frequent in patients than in controls. TRBV5-6, TRBV5-1 and TRBV20-1 were among these segments.

Sequencing was performed on blood. J is TRBJ2-5 and V is TRBV30, with TRBD1 as a possible D gene (5 bases). The TCR originated in a girl aged 5-17 years with multiple sclerosis. The chain's CDR3 is CAWSDGTGQETQYF. DNA for the CDR3: TGTGCCTGGAGTGACGGAACAGGCCAAGAGACCCAGTACTTC.